Each of the 4 T cell receptor beta chains below was sequenced from the same sample in a study of cytomegalovirus exposure and HLA in healthy donors. Researchers ran the PCR with 60 Vbeta and 13 Jbeta primers. Produced via immunoSEQ multiplex PCR; TCRdb's table is partial and in-frame only. The table records 150,000 to 200,000 clones, approximately 80% of them present only once. The sample consisted of PBMCs. The receptor source for this set is a woman under 40 in good health and CMV-seropositive.

The V and J genes are TRBV25-1 and TRBJ2-3, with TRBD1 matching over 7 bases. CDR1 is MGHDK, CDR2 SYGVNS, per germline. V dropped 7 bases and J dropped 3; count of bases not matched to a gene: 10. The CDR3 runs 15 residues. CDR3 DNA: TGTGCCAGCAACCCCCATCAGGGGGAAACAGATACGCAGTATTTT. It encodes CASNPHQGETDTQYF.

The genes are TRBV28 and TRBJ1-2; 7 positions agree with TRBD1. The CDR3 spans 14 residues. Per the germline V gene, CDR1 is MDHEN and CDR2 is SYDVKM. J gave up 5 bases and V 2 bases, and 5 bases lay outside the gene matches. CDR3 in DNA: TGTGCCAGCAGTTTAATGGGACAGCCGTATGGCTACACCTTC. Its translation is CASSLMGQPYGYTF.

The chain couples TRBV28 to TRBJ2-1; TRBD2 might be the D (5 bases). CDR1 MDHEN and CDR2 SYDVKM come from the germline V gene. Trimming pared 4 bases from V and 8 bases from J, leaving 12 bases between. The CDR3 totals 13 residues. The CDR3, as DNA: TGTGCCAGCAGTTATAGCATGAGGGATGAGCAGTTCTTC. Residues: CASSYSMRDEQFF.

This clone appeared a few times. The chain has TRBV4-2 and TRBJ2-1; 13 nucleotides match TRBD2. J lost 2 bases, V lost 3 bases, and 13 bases had no gene match. The CDR3 spans 20 residues. Germline CDR1 is LGHNA and CDR2 is YNFKEQ. As DNA, the CDR3 is TGTGCCAGCAGCCATCTCGGACTAGCGGGAGACTTGTCCCCCTACAATGAGCAGTTCTTC. It yields the protein CASSHLGLAGDLSPYNEQFF.